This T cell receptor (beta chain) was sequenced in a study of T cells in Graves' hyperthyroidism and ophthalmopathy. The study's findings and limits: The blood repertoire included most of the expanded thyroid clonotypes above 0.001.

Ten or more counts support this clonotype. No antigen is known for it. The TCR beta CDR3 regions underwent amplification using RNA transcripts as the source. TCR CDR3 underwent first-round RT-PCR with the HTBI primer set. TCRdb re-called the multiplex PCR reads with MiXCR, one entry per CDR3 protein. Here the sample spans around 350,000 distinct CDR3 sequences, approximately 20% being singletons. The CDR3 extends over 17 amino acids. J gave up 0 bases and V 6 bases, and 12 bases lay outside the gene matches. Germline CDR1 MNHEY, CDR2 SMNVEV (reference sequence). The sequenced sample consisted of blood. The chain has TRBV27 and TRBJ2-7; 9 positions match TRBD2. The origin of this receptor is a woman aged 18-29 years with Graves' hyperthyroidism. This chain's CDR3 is CASRRTSGRRSSYEQYF. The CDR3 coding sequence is TGTGCCAGCAGGCGTACTAGCGGGCGTAGGAGCTCCTACGAGCAGTACTTC.